This TCR beta chain was recovered during a study of blood T cell repertoires in COVID-19. As handled by the study authors: Nucleated cell counts were estimated from reference gene primer amplification. Here immunoSEQ multiplex PCR was the method, and the copy in TCRdb shows in-frame clones only, minus some. V, J and clone size are taken as reported in that table, and D and trimming were inferred from the DNA itself. The sample yields roughly 140,000 clones, around 83% seen once. CDR1 and CDR2 from the germline V gene are KGHDR and SFDVKD. V lost 0 bases and J lost 5; bases outside the gene matches: 17. The CDR3 consists of 19 residues.

This sequence joins TRBV24-1 and TRBJ2-7; TRBD1 aligns across 8 bases. The TCR comes from a man in his sixties with active or convalescent COVID-19. The sequencing input was peripheral blood. CDR3: CATSDLRGRQGHQGNEQYF. In DNA, the CDR3 is TGTGCCACCAGTGATTTGAGGGGTAGACAGGGGCACCAGGGGAACGAGCAGTACTTC.